This note documents a single TCR beta chain sequence. Under the authors' procedure: The assay estimated nucleated cells by amplifying reference gene primers. Sequencing was performed with immunoSEQ multiplex PCR; in TCRdb, only in-frame clones are kept and a portion is missing. Clone size and the V and J calls come from that table; the DNA yielded D and trimming. The sample carries fewer than 250,000 clones, approximately 85% recorded once. This sample is part of a study of blood T cell repertoires in COVID-19. For the study at large: Samples of COVID-19 (acute and convalescent) were obtained from the United States, Italy and Spain. From T cells, B-cell-depleted T cells, or PBMCs came the material, which was cDNA or gDNA.

The length of the CDR3 is 12 residues. The germline V gene encodes CDR1 MNHEY and CDR2 SVGAGI. The V and J ends lost 10 bases and 4 bases, in that order; junction bases with no gene match: 4. The V call is TRBV6-5, the J call TRBJ1-2; 9 bases are a match to TRBD1. The clonotype comes from a woman aged 70-85 years with acute or convalescent COVID-19. The sequenced material came from peripheral blood. The CDR3 sequence is CATQGQGYGYTF. CDR3 in DNA: TGTGCCACCCAGGGACAGGGCTATGGCTACACCTTC.